These 27 T cell receptor beta chains came from one sample sequenced in a study of T cell changes during pregnancy in multiple sclerosis. Data came from immunoSEQ multiplex PCR; TCRdb stores just in-frame clones and leaves some out. The sample contains 71,000 or so clones, just over 90% of which appear only once. The sequencing here drew on peripheral blood, taken in the third trimester of pregnancy. These receptors were collected from a female donor with multiple sclerosis, enrolled in a pregnancy study.

V is TRBV7-2 and J is TRBJ2-5, with unresolved D. Deletions cut 2 bases from V and 4 bases from J, with 11 bases between. The germline V gene encodes CDR1 SGHTA and CDR2 FQGNSA. The CDR3 is 14 residues long. The CDR3 DNA reads TGTGCCAGCAGCTTAAGCCAGCTAGTAGAGACCCAGTACTTC. Protein: CASSLSQLVETQYF.

The chain uses TRBV30 and TRBJ1-2; no clear D. Germline CDR1 is GTSNPN and CDR2 is SVGIG (reference sequence). The V end lost 2 bases, the J end lost 6 bases, and 13 bases lay between the germline ends. The CDR3 sequence is 13 residues long. The CDR3 spells CAWSRPGKHGYTF. The CDR3, as DNA: TGTGCCTGGAGTAGGCCGGGGAAACATGGCTACACCTTC.

This clone was detected only a few times. The chain is built from TRBV28 and TRBJ1-1, with 11 bases aligning to TRBD1. CDR3 length: 15 residues. V was clipped by 5 bases and J by 4 bases; unmatched bases: 6. Germline CDR1 and CDR2: MDHEN and SYDVKM. CDR3 sequence reads: CASSPPGQGGTEAFF. Written as DNA, the CDR3 is TGTGCCAGCAGTCCTCCGGGACAGGGGGGCACTGAAGCTTTCTTT.

This clone has just one count. This rearrangement joins TRBV28 to TRBJ2-7; 9 bases fit TRBD2. This CDR3 region has 17 residues. Looked up from germline, CDR1 is MDHEN and CDR2 is SYDVKM. V was pared by 5 bases and J by 0 bases, with 11 bases of the junction left unmatched. CDR3 coding DNA: TGTGCCAGCAGTCTCTCCGGCGGGAGGGTCCACTCCTACGAGCAGTACTTC. Encoded protein: CASSLSGGRVHSYEQYF.

This chain links TRBV2 with TRBJ2-7; a weak D match, TRBD1 (5 bases). V was shortened by 8 bases and J by 3 bases, with 11 bases between the two germline ends. Germline assignment: CDR1 SNHLY and CDR2 FYNNEI. The CDR3 spans 12 residues. CDR3 sequence reads: CASWGSHYEQYF. The CDR3 DNA reads TGTGCCAGCTGGGGCAGCCACTACGAGCAGTACTTC.

In DNA, the CDR3 is TGTGCCAGCATCCCGACAGGGGGCCACACTGAAGCTTTCTTT. Amino acid sequence: CASIPTGGHTEAFF. The chain links TRBV13 to TRBJ1-1, with 10 bases aligning to TRBD1. Germline trimming cut 7 bases from V and 3 bases from J; bases unmatched to any gene: 5. CDR1 PRHDT and CDR2 FYEKMQ come from the germline V gene (reference sequence). The CDR3 has 14 amino acids.

V is TRBV5-6 and J is TRBJ2-1; 13 bases agree with TRBD2. This CDR3 comprises 15 residues. Trimming cost V 0 bases and J 7 bases; bases outside gene matches: 1. Germline lookup yields CDR1 SGHDT and CDR2 YYEEEE. DNA for the CDR3: TGTGCCAGCAGCTTGGGGACTAGCGGGAGAAATGAGCAGTTCTTC. Translating gives CASSLGTSGRNEQFF.

The chain uses TRBV5-4 and TRBJ1-2, with 9 bases fitting TRBD1. The germline gives CDR1 SGHNT, CDR2 YYREEE (reference sequence). The CDR3 has 16 residues. With V trimmed by 3 bases and J by 4 bases, 10 bases remained unmatched. The CDR3 reads CASSYRGQGPIYGYTF. The CDR3 region has the DNA TGTGCCAGCAGCTACCGGGGACAGGGACCTATCTATGGCTACACCTTC. Combining the CDR3 with reference TRBV5-4 and TRBJ1-2 gives the whole variable domain ETGVTQSPTHLIKTRGQQVTLRCSSQSGHNTVSWYQQALGQGPQFIFQYYREEENGRGNFPPRFSGLQFPNYSSELNVNALELDDSALYLCASSYRGQGPIYGYTFGSGTRLTVV.

This rearrangement joins TRBV19 to TRBJ1-4; 7 nucleotides match TRBD1. The J segment lost 6 bases and the V segment lost 5 bases, leaving 6 bases of the junction unmatched. CDR3 size: 14 residues. The germline gives CDR1 LNHDA, CDR2 SQIVND (reference sequence). The CDR3 bases are TGTGCCAGTAGTCCGACAGGGCGGGATGAAAAACTGTTTTTT. Its translation: CASSPTGRDEKLFF. Complete variable domain (other parts from reference TRBV19 and TRBJ1-4): DGGITQSPKYLFRKEGQNVTLSCEQNLNHDAMYWYRQDPGQGLRLIYYSQIVNDFQKGDIAEGYSVSREKKESFPLTVTSAQKNPTAFYLCASSPTGRDEKLFFGSGTQLSVL.

The chain recombines TRBV28 with TRBJ2-3; 10 bases are shared with TRBD2. CDR1 and CDR2 (germline): MDHEN, SYDVKM. This CDR3 is 15 amino acids long. With V trimmed by 2 bases and J by 6 bases, 5 bases remained unmatched. The CDR3 bases are TGTGCCAGCAGTTTAATAGCGGGAGGCCAGGATACGCAGTATTTT. Its translation is CASSLIAGGQDTQYF.

The V call is TRBV9, the J call TRBJ2-7; 9 positions match TRBD2. The CDR3 contains 15 residues. Germline CDR1 SGDLS, CDR2 YYNGEE. The V gene end was trimmed by 0 bases and the J gene end by 6 bases; junction bases not matched to a gene: 7. The CDR3 DNA reads as TGTGCCAGCAGCGTAGCGGCGGGAGGGGGTCGCGAGCAGTACTTC. Its translation is CASSVAAGGGREQYF.

The chain employs TRBV30 and TRBJ1-1, with D possibly matching TRBD1 (5 bases). The germline gives CDR1 GTSNPN, CDR2 SVGIG (reference sequence). The CDR3 contains 13 residues. V was pared by 2 bases and J by 7 bases, with 14 bases between. This CDR3 is CAWSLDRDIEAFF. DNA for the CDR3: TGTGCCTGGAGTCTAGACAGAGACATTGAAGCTTTCTTT.

The rearrangement joins TRBV5-4 to TRBJ2-7, with TRBD2 identical over 12 bases. The V and J ends lost 4 bases and 2 bases, in that order; junction bases with no gene match: 1. The CDR3 covers 14 residues. CDR1 is SGHNT and CDR2 is YYREEE in the germline V gene (reference sequence). CDR3 in amino acids: CASSLAGGPYEQYF. The DNA for the CDR3 is TGTGCCAGCAGCCTAGCGGGAGGGCCCTACGAGCAGTACTTC. Full variable domain (remainder filled in from reference TRBV5-4 and TRBJ2-7): ETGVTQSPTHLIKTRGQQVTLRCSSQSGHNTVSWYQQALGQGPQFIFQYYREEENGRGNFPPRFSGLQFPNYSSELNVNALELDDSALYLCASSLAGGPYEQYFGPGTRLTVT.

This rearrangement joins TRBV5-6 to TRBJ2-1; D not resolved. CDR1 SGHDT and CDR2 YYEEEE come from the germline V gene. V shed 1 base and J shed 6 bases, with 8 bases lying between them. The CDR3 runs to 13 residues. The CDR3 DNA follows: TGTGCCAGCAGCTTGTTCTACGGCAATGAGCAGTTCTTC. Amino acid sequence: CASSLFYGNEQFF. Full variable domain (remainder filled in from reference TRBV5-6 and TRBJ2-1): DAGVTQSPTHLIKTRGQQVTLRCSPKSGHDTVSWYQQALGQGPQFIFQYYEEEERQRGNFPDRFSGHQFPNYSSELNVNALLLGDSALYLCASSLFYGNEQFFGPGTRLTVL.

V is TRBV2 and J is TRBJ2-3, with no clear D. Germline CDR1 SNHLY, CDR2 FYNNEI. The V end lost 2 bases, the J end lost 6 bases, and 15 bases lay between the germline ends. CDR3 size: 15 residues. CDR3 residues: CASSELLPTVDTQYF. The DNA for the CDR3 is TGTGCCAGCAGTGAACTGCTTCCGACTGTTGATACGCAGTATTTT.

The CDR3 DNA is TGTGCCAGCTCACCTAATCCGGGACTTTACAATGAGCAGTTCTTC. This codes for CASSPNPGLYNEQFF. V is TRBV18 and J is TRBJ2-1; a possible D gene is TRBD2 (6 bases). CDR1 and CDR2 from the germline V gene are KGHSH and LQKENI. This CDR3 spans 15 amino acids. Trimming removed 3 bases at V and 4 bases at J, with 13 bases between.

This clone was seen a single time. Here the CDR3 DNA reads TGTGCCAGCAGCTATGGGGGGTCCGGGAGCAATCAGCCCCAGCATTTT. This translates into CASSYGGSGSNQPQHF. The chain is built from TRBV5-6 and TRBJ1-5; weak D call: TRBD1 (5 bases). CDR3 size: 16 residues. Trimming removed 3 bases from V and 1 base from J, with 14 bases in between. Germline CDR1 is SGHDT and CDR2 is YYEEEE.

The table lists this clone with a count of one. The gene calls are TRBV2 and TRBJ1-2, with 8 bases lining up with TRBD1. The CDR3 has 14 residues. The V gene end was trimmed by 1 base and the J gene end by 6 bases; junction bases not matched to a gene: 4. Germline V CDR1 and CDR2: SNHLY, FYNNEI. The CDR3 DNA sequence: TGTGCCAGCAGTGAAGATGGGACAGGACATGGCTACACCTTC. Translating it yields CASSEDGTGHGYTF.

The chain combines TRBV11-3 with TRBJ2-1, with 7 bases fitting TRBD1. CDR3 length: 15 amino acids. The junction had 6 bases not matched to a gene; V was cut back by 4 bases and J by 3 bases. Germline CDR1 is SGHNT and CDR2 is YENEEA. CDR3 region: CASSSGTALYNEQFF. In DNA form, the CDR3 reads TGTGCCAGCAGCTCCGGGACAGCGCTCTACAATGAGCAGTTCTTC.

The chain links TRBV23-1 to TRBJ1-2; D unclear. TRBV23-1 is treated as an ORF (open reading frame) with a function not yet certain. V lost 8 bases and J 4 bases, leaving 17 bases between the germline ends. There are 14 residues in the CDR3. In nucleotides, the CDR3 is TGCGCCAGCCGGCGCGGGGATGTTGGCTATGGCTACACCTTC. Its translation is CASRRGDVGYGYTF.

J is TRBJ1-1 and V is TRBV2; 8 bases fit TRBD1. In germline, CDR1 is SNHLY, CDR2 FYNNEI. The V segment lost 4 bases and the J segment 7 bases; nucleotides outside the gene matches: 11. The CDR3 extends over 15 amino acids. The CDR3 region is CASSATGGSLGEAFF. CDR3 coding DNA: TGTGCCAGCAGTGCTACAGGGGGGTCTCTTGGTGAAGCTTTCTTT.

This chain links TRBV6-5 with TRBJ2-3; D remains unclear. Germline V lookup: CDR1 MNHEY, CDR2 SVGAGI. The CDR3 is 16 residues long. V lost 0 bases to trimming and J lost 2 bases, with 12 bases between them. The CDR3 region is CASSYSYGSPTDTQYF. The CDR3 DNA reads as TGTGCCAGCAGTTACTCATACGGTTCCCCCACAGATACGCAGTATTTT.

This chain joins TRBV7-3 and TRBJ2-3, with 7 bases identical to TRBD2. With V trimmed by 4 bases and J by 2 bases, 3 bases remained unmatched. Germline V gene sequence: CDR1 SGHTA, CDR2 FQGTGA. This CDR3 contains 14 residues. The CDR3 loop reads CASSSGLDTDTQYF. The CDR3 DNA reads TGTGCCAGCAGCTCAGGACTAGACACAGATACGCAGTATTTT. Using reference TRBV7-3 and TRBJ2-3 for the parts outside the CDR3, the full variable domain is GAGVSQTPSNKVTEKGKYVELRCDPISGHTALYWYRQSLGQGPEFLIYFQGTGAADDSGLPNDRFFAVRPEGSVSTLKIQRTERGDSAVYLCASSSGLDTDTQYFGPGTRLTVL.

CDR3 coding DNA: TGTGCCAGCAGCTCCCGGGGCTCTGGAAACACCATATATTTT. This gives the protein CASSSRGSGNTIYF. This rearrangement joins TRBV7-9 to TRBJ1-3; no reliable D call. CDR3 length: 14 residues. Trimming removed 4 bases from V and 0 bases from J, with 7 bases in between. Germline CDR1 and CDR2: SEHNR and FQNEAQ (reference sequence).

V gene TRBV19 combines with J gene TRBJ2-7; 7 positions match TRBD1. The CDR3 is 16 residues long. J gave up 3 bases and V 5 bases, and 13 bases lay outside the gene matches. Germline CDR1 LNHDA, CDR2 SQIVND (reference sequence). The CDR3 DNA is TGTGCCAGTAGTTCCAGACAGGGAACAATGGACTACGAGCAGTACTTC. This sequence encodes CASSSRQGTMDYEQYF. The variable domain in full, with the rest retrieved from reference TRBV19 and TRBJ2-7, is DGGITQSPKYLFRKEGQNVTLSCEQNLNHDAMYWYRQDPGQGLRLIYYSQIVNDFQKGDIAEGYSVSREKKESFPLTVTSAQKNPTAFYLCASSSRQGTMDYEQYFGPGTRLTVT.

V usage is TRBV27 and J usage is TRBJ1-3, with 8 positions matching TRBD1. V was clipped by 5 bases and J by 3 bases; unmatched bases: 9. CDR1 MNHEY and CDR2 SMNVEV come from the germline V gene (reference sequence). This CDR3 has 16 amino acids. CDR3 DNA sequence: TGTGCCAGCAGTCGAACCGGGACAGGAGTTGGAAACACCATATATTTT. Protein product: CASSRTGTGVGNTIYF.

The chain combines TRBV5-1 with TRBJ2-3, with TRBD2 matching over 7 bases. Germline V gene lookup returns CDR1 SGHRS and CDR2 YFSETQ. The V gene end was trimmed by 0 bases and the J gene end by 4 bases; junction bases not matched to a gene: 11. This CDR3 has 17 amino acids. CDR3 loop: CASSLGTGGSWSDTQYF. The CDR3 nucleotides read TGCGCCAGCAGCTTGGGGACGGGCGGGAGTTGGTCAGATACGCAGTATTTT.